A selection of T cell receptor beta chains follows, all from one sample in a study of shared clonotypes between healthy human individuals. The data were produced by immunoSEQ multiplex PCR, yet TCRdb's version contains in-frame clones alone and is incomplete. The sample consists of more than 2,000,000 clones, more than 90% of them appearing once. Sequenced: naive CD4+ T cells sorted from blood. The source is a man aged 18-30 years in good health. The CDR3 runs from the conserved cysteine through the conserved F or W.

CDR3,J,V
CASSPGQGNYEQYF,TRBJ2-7,TRBV5-4
CASSATMNTEAFF,TRBJ1-1,TRBV6-5
CASSPGTKETQYF,TRBJ2-5,TRBV18
CASSHLDRGTGNTIYF,TRBJ1-3,TRBV4-1
CASSAQPTQPQHF,TRBJ1-5,TRBV6-5
CASSPYNRGRGEKLFF,TRBJ1-4,TRBV5-6
CASSPRAKTGGSYNEQFF,TRBJ2-1,TRBV18
CASSYPAGGVSNQPQHF,TRBJ1-5,TRBV13
CASSLASGADTQYF,TRBJ2-3,TRBV5-6
CASSQTGSTEAFF,TRBJ1-1,TRBV6-6
CASQEFRRTMNTEAFF,TRBJ1-1,TRBV13
CASSPLPRQGSSYNSPLHF,TRBJ1-6,TRBV18
CAWSRGLGPQETQYF,TRBJ2-5,TRBV30
CATRAGGETEAFF,TRBJ1-1,TRBV10-3
CASSSAWDRGTDTQYF,TRBJ2-3,TRBV5-4
CASSEMGGSPLHF,TRBJ1-6,TRBV6-1
CASTPPRGQAGRCEQYF,TRBJ2-7,TRBV27
CASSLVGARSSYNSPLHF,TRBJ1-6,TRBV5-1
CASGTEYGYTF,TRBJ1-2,TRBV7-9
CASSFVGPYEQYF,TRBJ2-7,TRBV5-8
CASSVDSLLPQHF,TRBJ1-5,TRBV5-1
CASSLASTVWHEQYF,TRBJ2-7,TRBV5-1
CASSLAGPVDTEAFF,TRBJ1-1,TRBV5-1
CASSLEAGGRYEQYF,TRBJ2-7,TRBV7-9
CASSLLQGSYEQYF,TRBJ2-7,TRBV5-1
CASSSLAQLTNTGELFF,TRBJ2-2,TRBV7-3
CASRMRTENTGELFF,TRBJ2-2,TRBV2
CAWSGYRDSYEQYF,TRBJ2-7,TRBV30
CAITDSLKNIQYF,TRBJ2-4,TRBV10-3
CASNLDGQGNYNEQFF,TRBJ2-1,TRBV5-4
CASSLGDRANTGELFF,TRBJ2-2,TRBV5-1
CASSPSVAGAGGANVLTF,TRBJ2-6,TRBV18
CASSIALDEQFF,TRBJ2-1,TRBV2
CAWSVLTGSNEQFF,TRBJ2-1,TRBV30
CASSQDVAGGFLVEKLFF,TRBJ1-4,TRBV4-3
CAISAGQGSPEAFF,TRBJ1-1,TRBV10-3
CAISYSGSTDTQYF,TRBJ2-3,TRBV10-3
CASRSGPSGQGRTEAFF,TRBJ1-1,TRBV19
CASSLVGGHEQYF,TRBJ2-7,TRBV5-1